This T cell receptor (beta chain) was found in a study of PD-L1 blockade in urothelial cancer. Study in general: Timepoints chosen for blood analysis were 3 weeks (second dose) and 6 weeks after treatment start.

Germline CDR1 reads LNHDA; CDR2 reads SQIVND (reference sequence). V lost 5 bases to trimming and J lost 4 bases; unmatched junction nucleotides: 12. CDR3 length: 16 amino acids. Synthetic spike-ins, TCR analog templates, were added into each PCR. Libraries were prepared by immunoSEQ multiplex PCR; TCRdb keeps only in-frame clonotypes and omits some of them. The table has about 95,000 clones, around 87% seen once. Time point reported: pretreatment peripheral blood. It was locally advanced or metastatic urothelial carcinoma that patients had. The sequence was obtained from a man aged 55 to 70 with urothelial cancer. The starting material was PBMCs, obtained around atezolizumab (anti-PD-L1) treatment. The V gene is TRBV19, the J gene TRBJ1-2, with TRBD1 matching 8 bases. CDR3 amino acids: CASSPSQGATSYGYTF. The DNA of the CDR3 is TGTGCCAGTAGTCCCTCGCAGGGGGCAACTTCCTATGGCTACACCTTC.